The 30 T cell receptor beta chains below were found in one sample sequenced in a study of CD8 T cells in ankylosing spondylitis. The study, taken as a whole, reports: Apparently characteristic of ankylosing spondylitis blood was a TCR beta motif (about 8 highly homologous variants).

For these receptors, no antigen is known. Each CDR3 protein gets one entry after TCRdb re-called the 5' RACE reads with MiXCR. The table lists approximately 500,000 distinct CDR3 sequences, roughly an eighth of them singletons. The sample taken for sequencing was blood, either unsorted or a sorted T cell fraction (not recorded which). The receptors stem from a male donor with ankylosing spondylitis.

With respect to this clonotype: A much larger clonotype is one base distant, so this may be a read error. The V call is TRBV20-1, the J call TRBJ1-5, with TRBD1 as a possible D gene (6 bases). Germline V gene lookup returns CDR1 DFQATT and CDR2 SNEGSKA (reference sequence). CDR3 length equals 13 residues. DNA of the CDR3: TGCAGTGCTAAAGGGACAAGCAATCGGCCCCAGCATTTT. Translation gives CSAKGTSNRPQHF.

This clonotype turned up a few times. The chain links TRBV9 to TRBJ2-1; D possibly uses TRBD1 or TRBD2 (5 bases each). The germline V gene has CDR1 SGDLS and CDR2 YYNGEE. The CDR3 sequence is 14 residues long. Trimming left V 4 bases short and J 6 bases short, with 14 bases between. CDR3 amino acids: CASSFSRDANEQFF. The CDR3 DNA reads TGTGCCAGCAGCTTCAGCCGGGACGCCAATGAGCAGTTCTTC.

The table lists this clonotype with a count of one. The CDR3 nucleotides are TGTGCCAGCAGTTTATCCCTCGGGGGCAACTACGAGCAGTACTTC. As protein: CASSLSLGGNYEQYF. This sequence joins TRBV27 and TRBJ2-7; D may match TRBD1 or TRBD2 (6 bases each). Trimming stripped 0 bases from V and 3 bases from J, with 12 bases between. Germline CDR1 reads MNHEY; CDR2 reads SMNVEV (reference sequence). The CDR3 is 15 amino acids.

This clonotype turned up a few times. V is TRBV11-2 and J is TRBJ2-1, with 8 bases lining up with TRBD2. V was clipped by 5 bases and J by 5 bases; unmatched bases: 5. The germline V gene has CDR1 SGHAT and CDR2 FQNNGV. The length of the CDR3 is 14 residues. In DNA, the CDR3 is TGTGCCAGCAGCCCCCAAGCGGGAGACAATGAGCAGTTCTTC. This gives the protein CASSPQAGDNEQFF.

The chain links TRBV7-9 to TRBJ2-2, with D possibly being TRBD1 (5 bases). The V end was cut by 2 bases, the J end by 2 bases, with 12 bases between. The germline gives CDR1 SEHNR, CDR2 FQNEAQ (reference sequence). The CDR3 length is 16 residues. The CDR3: CASSLSQGINTGELFF. The CDR3 coding sequence is TGTGCCAGCAGCTTATCTCAGGGAATTAACACCGGGGAGCTGTTTTTT.

This clonotype was seen only a few times. V and J are TRBV4-1 and TRBJ2-5; 11 bases map to TRBD2. This CDR3 comprises 16 residues. CDR1 and CDR2 (germline): MGHRA, YSYEKL. V lost 4 bases, J lost 6 bases, and 10 bases stayed unmatched. Written as DNA, the CDR3 is TGCGCCAGCAGCCTTCTTTTAGCGGGAGGGCCGCAGACCCAGTACTTC. Translation: CASSLLLAGGPQTQYF.

This clonotype was picked up a small number of times. V gene TRBV12-3 or TRBV12-4 combines with J gene TRBJ1-6; D remains unclear. This CDR3 has 14 amino acids. V dropped 10 bases and J dropped 0 bases, with 10 bases sitting between them. The CDR3, as DNA: TGTGCCACGTCCGGGAGCTCCTATAATTCACCCCTCCACTTT. Amino acid sequence: CATSGSSYNSPLHF.

The chain is built from TRBV5-6 and TRBJ2-7; D is unclear. V was pared by 4 bases and J by 6 bases, with 11 bases between. Germline CDR1 is SGHDT and CDR2 is YYEEEE. This CDR3 region has 12 residues. The DNA of the CDR3 is TGTGCCAGCAGCCCCGCGGCCGGCGAGCAGTACTTC. It is translated as CASSPAAGEQYF.

This clonotype has more than one count but fewer than ten. V and J are TRBV20-1 and TRBJ2-1; 9 positions match TRBD1. Per the germline V gene, CDR1 is DFQATT and CDR2 is SNEGSKA (reference sequence). This CDR3 is built from 18 residues. V shed 1 base and J 0 bases; nucleotides not matched to a gene: 10. The CDR3 reads CSARGRTGERSSYNEQFF. The CDR3 DNA sequence: TGCAGTGCTAGAGGTCGGACAGGGGAACGGAGCTCCTACAATGAGCAGTTCTTC.

The chain couples TRBV11-2 to TRBJ2-5, with 9 bases identical to TRBD2. CDR1 is SGHAT, CDR2 FQNNGV, per germline. There are 17 residues in the CDR3. After removal of 2 bases from V and 2 bases from J, the junction contained 9 bases not matched to a gene. The CDR3 DNA is TGTGCCAGCAGCTTAAGGCTGGCTAGCGGGATTCAAGAGACCCAGTACTTC. It yields the protein CASSLRLASGIQETQYF.

This clonotype was found a few times. V is TRBV20-1 and J is TRBJ1-5, with D possibly being TRBD1 (5 bases). From germline, CDR1 is DFQATT and CDR2 SNEGSKA (reference sequence). The CDR3 length is 15 residues. Trimming removed 3 bases from V and 0 bases from J, with 12 bases in between. The CDR3 nucleotides read TGCAGTGCTAGCCGGGACGGAGATAGCAATCAGCCCCAGCATTTT. This sequence encodes CSASRDGDSNQPQHF.

This clonotype was observed many times. This sequence joins TRBV7-9 and TRBJ2-5; a possible D gene is TRBD1 (6 bases). CDR1 SEHNR and CDR2 FQNEAQ come from the germline V gene (reference sequence). The CDR3 sequence is 17 residues long. Trimming removed 4 bases from V and 2 bases from J, with 20 bases in between. CDR3 sequence: CASSSPQTGRLQETQYF. As DNA, the CDR3 is TGTGCCAGCAGCTCCCCCCAGACAGGACGACTACAAGAGACCCAGTACTTC.

This clonotype was counted a few times. This chain links TRBV15 with TRBJ2-5, with 10 bases that match TRBD2. V shed 9 bases, J shed 5 bases, and the junction held 9 bases outside the gene matches. This CDR3 has 14 amino acids. CDR1 and CDR2 (germline): LNHNV, YYDKDF (reference sequence). The CDR3 here is CATRVAGGSETQYF. CDR3 nucleotide sequence: TGTGCCACGCGGGTAGCGGGAGGTTCTGAGACCCAGTACTTC.

This clonotype was counted at least ten times. The rearrangement joins TRBV29-1 to TRBJ1-5, with a possible D match to TRBD1 (5 bases). The CDR3 has 14 residues. V dropped 4 bases and J dropped 0 bases, with 10 bases sitting between them. The germline gives CDR1 SQVTM, CDR2 ANQGSEA. The CDR3 here is CSVAQGTSNQPQHF. The CDR3 DNA follows: TGCAGCGTTGCCCAGGGTACTAGCAATCAGCCCCAGCATTTT.

V gene TRBV27 combines with J gene TRBJ1-2; D uncertain. V dropped 6 bases and J dropped 2 bases, with 13 bases sitting between them. This CDR3 comprises 14 residues. Germline V gives CDR1 MNHEY, CDR2 SMNVEV (reference sequence). This chain's CDR3 is CASRFAGENYGYTF. As DNA, the CDR3 is TGTGCCAGCAGGTTCGCAGGAGAGAACTATGGCTACACCTTC.

The gene calls are TRBV11-2 and TRBJ2-7; TRBD1 agrees at 8 bases. This CDR3 contains 14 residues. Germline CDR1 and CDR2: SGHAT and FQNNGV. V was pared by 3 bases and J by 3 bases, with 4 bases of the junction left unmatched. The CDR3, as DNA: TGTGCCAGCAGCTTCGCCGGGACAGGCTACGAGCAGTACTTC. It yields the protein CASSFAGTGYEQYF.

The table lists this clonotype with many counts. The chain joins TRBV5-1 to TRBJ2-7; D possibly corresponds to TRBD1 (6 bases). With 3 bases removed from V and 4 bases from J, the gap between germline ends came to 14 bases. The CDR3 is 14 amino acids. Per the germline V gene, CDR1 is SGHRS and CDR2 is YFSETQ. As DNA, the CDR3 is TGCGCCAGCAGCTCGACAGGTGGATCTTACGAGCAGTACTTC. The encoded protein is CASSSTGGSYEQYF.

This clonotype was observed at least ten times. The rearrangement links TRBV11-1 to TRBJ1-5, with a tentative D call TRBD1 (6 bases). The V end lost 5 bases, the J end lost 0 bases, and 29 bases lay between the germline ends. The CDR3 loop spans 21 amino acids. The germline V gene has CDR1 SGHAT and CDR2 FQDESV (reference sequence). DNA for the CDR3: TGTGCCAGCAGCCTGGGACAAGAGCCCGGGAATGGGCCCTATAGCAATCAGCCCCAGCATTTT. This translates into CASSLGQEPGNGPYSNQPQHF.

The CDR3 sequence: CASSVVSFGAEAFF. The CDR3 DNA is TGTGCCAGCAGCGTAGTTTCTTTCGGGGCTGAAGCTTTCTTT. The chain combines TRBV9 with TRBJ1-1; D unresolved. CDR1 and CDR2 from the germline V gene are SGDLS and YYNGEE. V was trimmed by 0 bases and J by 6 bases, leaving 12 bases between them. This CDR3 has 14 residues. Based on the CDR3 plus reference TRBV9 and TRBJ1-1, the full variable domain is DSGVTQTPKHLITATGQRVTLRCSPRSGDLSVYWYQQSLDQGLQFLIQYYNGEERAKGNILERFSAQQFPDLHSELNLSSLELGDSALYFCASSVVSFGAEAFFGQGTRLTVV.

In its sample, this clonotype was seen a few times. This rearrangement joins TRBV24-1 to TRBJ2-3, with D possibly TRBD2 on 6 matching bases. The CDR3 has 15 residues. The germline V and J ends were trimmed by 4 bases and 7 bases, with 17 bases remaining between them. CDR1 and CDR2 (germline): KGHDR, SFDVKD. Here the CDR3 reads CATSDRGPAGHTQYF. DNA for the CDR3: TGTGCCACCAGTGACCGCGGCCCAGCGGGCCATACGCAGTATTTT.

This clonotype was observed a few times. This chain uses TRBV11-2 with TRBJ2-1; a weak D match, TRBD2 (5 bases). V was pared by 0 bases and J by 9 bases, with 18 bases between. CDR3 size: 16 residues. The germline V gene has CDR1 SGHAT and CDR2 FQNNGV. CDR3 region: CASSLEPAAGRIEQFF. As DNA, the CDR3 is TGTGCCAGCAGCTTAGAACCAGCGGCAGGTAGGATTGAGCAGTTCTTC.

This clonotype has just a few counts. The rearrangement uses TRBV7-8 and TRBJ2-2; a possible D gene is TRBD1 (6 bases). This CDR3 spans 14 amino acids. V was shortened by 2 bases and J by 7 bases, with 11 bases between the two germline ends. From germline, CDR1 is SGHVS and CDR2 FQNEAQ. The CDR3 DNA is TGTGCCAGCAGCTTAAACAGGGAGAACGGGGAGCTGTTTTTT. Translated: CASSLNRENGELFF.

This clonotype was detected only a few times. The genes are TRBV12-3 or TRBV12-4 and TRBJ2-2, with D uncertain. V was cut by 5 bases and J by 5 bases, with 12 bases left in between. The CDR3 length is 14 residues. This CDR3 is CASSPYISTGELFF. In DNA form, the CDR3 reads TGTGCCAGCAGTCCCTATATCTCGACCGGGGAGCTGTTTTTT.

The chain has TRBV27 and TRBJ2-5; 9 nucleotides align to TRBD1. There are 15 residues in the CDR3. Germline V lookup: CDR1 MNHEY, CDR2 SMNVEV (reference sequence). With 6 bases clipped from V and 1 base from J, the junction kept 6 bases outside the gene matches. The CDR3 sequence is CASSPDRGFQETQYF. Written as DNA, the CDR3 is TGTGCCAGCAGCCCGGACAGGGGTTTCCAAGAGACCCAGTACTTC.

This clonotype was seen repeatedly, ten times or more. The chain is built from TRBV29-1 and TRBJ2-3; 7 nucleotides line up with TRBD1. CDR1 and CDR2 (germline): SQVTM, ANQGSEA. Trimming at V came to 3 bases and at J to 4 bases, leaving 10 bases not matched to a gene. The CDR3 loop spans 15 amino acids. The CDR3 here is CSVEAGVRGSDTQYF. The CDR3 nucleotides read TGCAGCGTTGAGGCCGGTGTCAGGGGGTCAGATACGCAGTATTTT.

This clonotype turned up a few times. This chain links TRBV20-1 with TRBJ2-2; the match to TRBD2 covers 12 bases. This CDR3 is built from 16 residues. Germline lookup yields CDR1 DFQATT and CDR2 SNEGSKA (reference sequence). J was trimmed by 5 bases and V by 3 bases; bases with no gene match: 7. The CDR3 DNA reads as TGCAGTGCTAGGACTAGCGGGAGAAGGGAAACCGGGGAGCTGTTTTTT. Encoded protein: CSARTSGRRETGELFF.

The chain is built from TRBV5-1 and TRBJ1-2; D may be TRBD1 (6 bases). The CDR3 sequence is 15 residues long. Germline CDR1 reads SGHRS; CDR2 reads YFSETQ. Deletions cut 0 bases from V and 2 bases from J, with 11 bases between. In DNA, the CDR3 is TGCGCCAGCAGCTTGGGAGGGGGACAAAACTATGGCTACACCTTC. Its protein product is CASSLGGGQNYGYTF.

This clonotype was found a few times. The chain is built from TRBV15 and TRBJ2-1; D is ambiguous. Trimming took off 0 bases at V and 5 bases at J, with 17 bases between the two ends. Germline V gene data show CDR1 as LNHNV and CDR2 as YYDKDF (reference sequence). CDR3 size: 17 residues. As DNA, the CDR3 is TGTGCCACCAGCAGAGATTTTATCTCCAGCTACGACAATGAGCAGTTCTTC. Amino acid sequence: CATSRDFISSYDNEQFF.

This clonotype was picked up a small number of times. One junction end disagrees with the germline gene, perhaps due to a read error. The chain couples TRBV27 to TRBJ1-5, with TRBD1 matching 9 bases. Germline-derived CDR1 and CDR2 are MNHEY and SMNVEV (reference sequence). The CDR3 consists of 15 residues. For the CDR3, the DNA is TGTGCCAGCAGTTTTGACAGGGGGAGCAGTCAGCCCCAGCATTTT. As protein: CASSFDRGSSQPQHF.

This clonotype was observed a few times. V gene TRBV14 combines with J gene TRBJ1-3; D call uncertain. The germline V gene encodes CDR1 SGHDN and CDR2 FVKESK. The V end lost 2 bases, the J end lost 4 bases, and 18 bases lay between the germline ends. This CDR3 has 17 residues. CDR3 bases: TGTGCCAGCAGCCAATGGTCTGGAGCAAGTCGCGGAAACACCATATATTTT. It codes for CASSQWSGASRGNTIYF.